These 17 T cell receptor beta chains came from one sample sequenced in a study of a mutant IDH1 vaccine in newly diagnosed glioma. Some clones are missing from TCRdb's copy, which holds only in-frame ones; the method was immunoSEQ multiplex PCR. The table records more than 25,000 clones, 87% of them present only once. Time point indicated: week 5, during vaccination. Vaccination comprised doses that each held 300 ug of mutant IDH1 20-mer peptide, plus topical imiquimod. The antigens for these receptors are not known. The source material was peripheral blood mononuclear cells (PBMCs), sampled from a glioma patient whose treatment included an IDH1 peptide vaccine. Source of these receptors: a woman aged 40-49 years with glioma. Some clones in this sample may be carry-over from other donors' samples.

The rearrangement uses TRBV5-1 and TRBJ1-1, with D uncertain. V dropped 4 bases and J dropped 11 bases, with 18 bases sitting between them. CDR1 SGHRS and CDR2 YFSETQ come from the germline V gene. The CDR3 totals 13 residues. CDR3 residues: CASSPNGVEGAFF. CDR3 in DNA: TGCGCCAGCAGCCCTAACGGGGTCGAAGGGGCTTTCTTT.

The chain joins TRBV19 to TRBJ2-6, with 12 positions matching TRBD2. This CDR3 spans 18 amino acids. CDR1 is LNHDA and CDR2 is SQIVND in the germline V gene (reference sequence). The trim removed 6 bases at V and 6 bases at J, leaving 12 bases unmatched. Here the CDR3 reads CASSAGTSGLAEANVLTF. CDR3 DNA: TGTGCCAGTAGCGCCGGGACTAGCGGGCTGGCTGAGGCCAACGTCCTGACTTTC.

The chain has TRBV5-8 and TRBJ2-7; 7 bases line up with TRBD2. The CDR3 is 14 amino acids. Germline loops: CDR1 SGHTS, CDR2 YDEGEE. The junction had 7 bases not matched to a gene; V was cut back by 5 bases and J by 2 bases. CDR3 bases: TGTGCCAGCAGATTTGGGGGGGTTACCTACGAGCAGTACTTC. Translated, it gives CASRFGGVTYEQYF.

This clone was seen once. In DNA form, the CDR3 reads TGCAGCGTGGAGGGGACAGGGGCGGCTGAAAAACTGTTTTTT. Its translation is CSVEGTGAAEKLFF. This chain links TRBV29-1 with TRBJ1-4; the match to TRBD1 covers 10 bases. V trimming: 6 bases; J trimming: 7 bases; junction bases outside the gene matches: 8. The germline gives CDR1 SQVTM, CDR2 ANQGSEA. This CDR3 comprises 14 residues. Full variable domain (rest looked up from reference TRBV29-1 and TRBJ1-4): SAVISQKPSRDICQRGTSLTIQCQVDSQVTMMFWYRQQPGQSLTLIATANQGSEATYESGFVIDKFPISRPNLTFSTLTVSNMSPEDSSIYLCSVEGTGAAEKLFFGSGTQLSVL.

This rearrangement joins TRBV9 to TRBJ2-1, with D perhaps TRBD1 or TRBD2 (6 bases each). With 6 bases removed from V and 1 base from J, the gap between germline ends came to 11 bases. This CDR3 is 14 amino acids long. Germline V CDR1 and CDR2: SGDLS, YYNGEE. CDR3 residues: CASNGGASYNEQFF. In nucleotides, the CDR3 is TGTGCCAGCAACGGGGGCGCTTCCTACAATGAGCAGTTCTTC.

The chain has TRBV5-1 and TRBJ2-2; D ambiguous. V lost 4 bases and J lost 4, with 14 bases in between. The CDR3 contains 15 residues. CDR1 and CDR2 from the germline V gene are SGHRS and YFSETQ. The CDR3 nucleotides read TGCGCCAGCAGCAGTAGGGTATTTGGCACCGGGGAGCTGTTTTTT. This encodes CASSSRVFGTGELFF.

The rearrangement links TRBV5-1 to TRBJ2-3; D is uncertain. The CDR3 spans 14 residues. V was shortened by 0 bases and J by 3 bases, with 8 bases between the two germline ends. From germline, CDR1 is SGHRS and CDR2 YFSETQ. The CDR3 DNA follows: TGCGCCAGCAGCTTGGCCGCGGCAACAGATACGCAGTATTTT. It is translated as CASSLAAATDTQYF. Full variable domain (remainder filled in from reference TRBV5-1 and TRBJ2-3): KAGVTQTPRYLIKTRGQQVTLSCSPISGHRSVSWYQQTPGQGLQFLFEYFSETQRNKGNFPGRFSGRQFSNSRSEMNVSTLELGDSALYLCASSLAAATDTQYFGPGTRLTVL.

The chain carries TRBV28 and TRBJ1-2, with unresolved D. V lost 2 bases and J lost 5, with 6 bases in between. Germline V lookup: CDR1 MDHEN, CDR2 SYDVKM. The CDR3 consists of 12 residues. The CDR3 bases are TGTGCCAGCAGTTTAAGCCGGTATGGCTACACCTTC. Translating gives CASSLSRYGYTF.

The J gene is TRBJ2-4, the V gene TRBV5-1; D is possibly TRBD1 (7 bases). Looked up from germline, CDR1 is SGHRS and CDR2 is YFSETQ. V was shortened by 4 bases and J by 6 bases, with 17 bases between the two germline ends. This CDR3 is 15 amino acids long. The CDR3 coding sequence is TGCGCCAGCAGCCTGGGAACAGGGGACTTAAACATTCAGTACTTC. Translating it yields CASSLGTGDLNIQYF. The full variable domain, rest sourced from reference TRBV5-1 and TRBJ2-4, is KAGVTQTPRYLIKTRGQQVTLSCSPISGHRSVSWYQQTPGQGLQFLFEYFSETQRNKGNFPGRFSGRQFSNSRSEMNVSTLELGDSALYLCASSLGTGDLNIQYFGAGTRLSVL.

Concerning this clone: In the same sample, other DNA sequences code for this CDR3. J is TRBJ2-5 and V is TRBV5-1, with 10 nucleotides matching TRBD2. V was pared by 1 base and J by 3 bases, with 0 bases of the junction left unmatched. CDR1 and CDR2 from the germline V gene are SGHRS and YFSETQ. The CDR3 consists of 14 residues. This chain's CDR3 is CASSLTSGKETQYF. CDR3 nucleotide sequence: TGCGCCAGCAGCTTGACTAGCGGGAAAGAGACCCAGTACTTC.

DNA of the CDR3: TGTGCCAGCAGCTCCGAAGCGTGGGTTAAGCTTCCCCAGCATTTT. Translating gives CASSSEAWVKLPQHF. This chain links TRBV7-8 with TRBJ1-5, with D unresolved. The ends were cut back, 4 bases at V and 10 bases at J, with 20 bases in the middle. Germline V gene lookup returns CDR1 SGHVS and CDR2 FQNEAQ. The CDR3 runs to 15 residues.

The V gene is TRBV19, the J gene TRBJ2-6; perhaps TRBD1 as D (6 bases). In germline, CDR1 is LNHDA, CDR2 SQIVND (reference sequence). The CDR3 is made up of 19 amino acids. Between the trimmed V and J ends, which lost 10 bases and 0 bases, there was a span of 25 bases. The CDR3 sequence: CATQPTWTDPYSGANVLTF. CDR3 DNA: TGTGCCACCCAACCTACCTGGACAGACCCCTACTCTGGGGCCAACGTCCTGACTTTC.

The J gene is TRBJ2-7, the V gene TRBV7-9, with D perhaps matching TRBD1 or TRBD2 (5 bases each). Trimming pared 1 base from V and 7 bases from J, leaving 11 bases between. Germline CDR1 SEHNR, CDR2 FQNEAQ (reference sequence). This CDR3 has 13 residues. The CDR3 bases are TGTGCCAGCAGCTTAGGGGGGACGAAAGAGCAGTACTTC. The encoded protein is CASSLGGTKEQYF.

The chain is built from TRBV9 and TRBJ2-7, with 7 bases that match TRBD2. The CDR3 has 14 residues. Germline trimming cut 4 bases from V and 2 bases from J; bases unmatched to any gene: 6. Germline lookup yields CDR1 SGDLS and CDR2 YYNGEE. CDR3 nucleotide sequence: TGTGCCAGCAGCCCTCGGGGAGGGACCTACGAGCAGTACTTC. This encodes CASSPRGGTYEQYF.

The chain is built from TRBV7-2 and TRBJ2-7; TRBD2 is a possible D gene (5 bases). The CDR3 length is 14 residues. Germline values: CDR1 SGHTA, CDR2 FQGNSA. The V end lost 0 bases, the J end lost 7 bases, and 13 bases lay between the germline ends. CDR3 coding DNA: TGTGCCAGCAGCTTAGCGGTGGGCCCGGGGGAGCAGTACTTC. Amino acid sequence: CASSLAVGPGEQYF.

The V and J genes are TRBV7-9 and TRBJ1-5; 9 bases fit TRBD1. Germline CDR1 and CDR2: SEHNR and FQNEAQ (reference sequence). The CDR3 covers 13 residues. With 6 bases clipped from V and 7 bases from J, the junction kept 4 bases outside the gene matches. The CDR3 here is CASSSDRGQPQHF. Here the CDR3 DNA reads TGTGCCAGCAGTTCGGACAGGGGCCAGCCCCAGCATTTT.

This sequence joins TRBV7-2 and TRBJ1-2; no clear D. The CDR3 contains 12 residues. CDR1 SGHTA and CDR2 FQGNSA come from the germline V gene. The germline V and J ends were trimmed by 5 bases and 8 bases, with 12 bases remaining between them. The DNA of the CDR3 is TGTGCCAGCAGCCTAGGGCCCACCGGCTACACCTTC. Translating it yields CASSLGPTGYTF. Variable domain in full (rest from reference TRBV7-2 and TRBJ1-2): GAGVSQSPSNKVTEKGKDVELRCDPISGHTALYWYRQSLGQGLEFLIYFQGNSAPDKSGLPSDRFSAERTGGSVSTLTIQRTQQEDSAVYLCASSLGPTGYTFGSGTRLTVV.